This is a list of T cell receptor beta chains from one sample in a study of T cells after yellow fever vaccination. TCRdb redid the calling of the 5' RACE reads with MiXCR, one entry per CDR3 protein. Altogether more than 450,000 distinct CDR3 sequences are present, roughly a fifth being singletons, with the ten largest covering roughly 16%. This specimen consisted of PBMCs, obtained roughly 20 days after the first yellow fever vaccination. The receptors come from a man aged 18 to 30 who received the YFV17D yellow fever vaccine. Both conserved end residues are part of each CDR3. The order of the fields is J gene, V gene, D gene, clone size, CDR3 protein. A D gene is named only where the DNA matches it firmly. The listing skips clone size in some rows; elsewhere it reads once, few, many or a size class.

J: TRBJ2-3
V: TRBV6-2/TRBV6-3
D: TRBD2
size: few
CDR3: CASSPWTSGGRTSTDTQYF

J: TRBJ2-5
V: TRBV18
D: NA
size: few
CDR3: CASSPPGIQETQYF

J: TRBJ1-1
V: TRBV5-1
D: NA
size: NA
CDR3: CASSLGPGGSTEAFF

J: TRBJ2-7
V: TRBV6-2/TRBV6-3
D: NA
size: few
CDR3: CASTGSYEQYF

J: TRBJ1-3
V: TRBV15
D: NA
size: few
CDR3: CATSRFSFGGGNTIYF

J: TRBJ1-5
V: TRBV6-2/TRBV6-3
D: NA
size: few
CDR3: CASRHREVSNQPQHF

J: TRBJ1-1
V: TRBV6-2/TRBV6-3
D: TRBD1
size: few
CDR3: CASSFTGVTEAFF

J: TRBJ2-5
V: TRBV6-5
D: NA
size: NA
CDR3: CASSYSGLQETQYF

J: TRBJ2-7
V: TRBV12-3/TRBV12-4
D: NA
size: NA
CDR3: CASSSAVTYEQYF

J: TRBJ1-5
V: TRBV12-3/TRBV12-4
D: NA
size: once
CDR3: CASSLTSKGNQPQHF

J: TRBJ1-2
V: TRBV10-1
D: NA
size: NA
CDR3: CASSENTNYGYTF

J: TRBJ1-6
V: TRBV5-4
D: TRBD1
size: many
CDR3: CASSLDRGYNSPLHF

J: TRBJ1-5
V: TRBV19
D: NA
size: few
CDR3: CASSIRGGDQPQHF

J: TRBJ2-6
V: TRBV7-2
D: NA
size: NA
CDR3: CASSLGGRTGANVLTF

J: TRBJ2-7
V: TRBV4-1
D: TRBD1
size: NA
CDR3: CASSHGTGGIEQYF

J: TRBJ1-4
V: TRBV20-1
D: NA
size: NA
CDR3: CSVLQGLGEKLFF

J: TRBJ2-7
V: TRBV4-3
D: NA
size: NA
CDR3: CASSQERGRSYEQYF

J: TRBJ2-1
V: TRBV18
D: NA
size: NA
CDR3: CASSLRRYNEQFF

J: TRBJ1-1
V: TRBV5-1
D: NA
size: few
CDR3: CASSSSYTEAFF

J: TRBJ2-1
V: TRBV6-1
D: TRBD1
size: few
CDR3: CASSRQGARNEQFF

J: TRBJ2-7
V: TRBV7-9
D: NA
size: NA
CDR3: CASSSTATYEQYF

J: TRBJ2-3
V: TRBV7-2
D: NA
size: few
CDR3: CASSSNRDLDTQYF

J: TRBJ2-1
V: TRBV29-1
D: TRBD1
size: NA
CDR3: CSAARDRGPNEQFF

J: TRBJ2-3
V: TRBV23-1
D: NA
size: once
CDR3: CVSSPQRAPTDTQYF

J: TRBJ2-1
V: TRBV5-1
D: TRBD1
size: many
CDR3: CASSLGDRGHGEQFF

J: TRBJ1-1
V: TRBV12-3/TRBV12-4
D: NA
size: few
CDR3: CASSRDVGMTEAFF

J: TRBJ2-5
V: TRBV4-2
D: TRBD2
size: NA
CDR3: CASSQGRQLADQETQYF

J: TRBJ1-1
V: TRBV7-2
D: NA
size: few
CDR3: CASSSPAWNTEAFF

J: TRBJ1-1
V: TRBV7-2
D: NA
size: NA
CDR3: CASSLRWQGQPEAFF

J: TRBJ1-6
V: TRBV5-1
D: NA
size: NA
CDR3: CASSLVSGAKSPLHF

J: TRBJ2-2
V: TRBV4-3
D: TRBD2
size: few
CDR3: CASSQDWSSGGTGDLFF

J: TRBJ2-5
V: TRBV18
D: TRBD2
size: few
CDR3: CASSPRPSGGAGQETQYF

J: TRBJ1-6
V: TRBV27
D: NA
size: NA
CDR3: CASRAAYNSPLHF

J: TRBJ1-5
V: TRBV4-1
D: NA
size: NA
CDR3: CASSRVGNQPQHF

J: TRBJ1-2
V: TRBV29-1
D: NA
size: many
CDR3: CSVDLSQTTYGYTF

J: TRBJ2-1
V: TRBV4-2
D: TRBD2
size: many
CDR3: CASSQDLSSGGNEQFF

J: TRBJ2-5
V: TRBV20-1
D: NA
size: NA
CDR3: CSARDANQETQYF

J: TRBJ1-2
V: TRBV12-3/TRBV12-4
D: NA
size: many
CDR3: CASSFGLVNGGYTF

J: TRBJ1-1
V: TRBV7-2
D: TRBD1
size: NA
CDR3: CASSSTPRTGELF

J: TRBJ2-2
V: TRBV20-1
D: NA
size: few
CDR3: CSARAPLLGVGGELFF